This TCR beta chain derives from a study of T-cell memory formation after mild COVID-19. Findings of the study overall: Contracting clones from day 15 to 85 had balanced CD4/CD8; later expanders favoured CD4+.

TCRdb itself ran the 5' RACE reads through MiXCR, one entry per CDR3 protein. The table includes 150,000 or so distinct CDR3 sequences, roughly 15% detected once. In regard to this clonotype: The antigen is unknown.

The CDR3 length is 11 residues. Trimming at V came to 6 bases and at J to 8 bases, leaving 4 bases not matched to a gene. CDR1 and CDR2 from the germline V gene are SQVTM and ANQGSEA. Material: PBMCs or a T cell subset sorted from them (not recorded which). The source is an adult woman who had mild COVID-19 (a few samples of this study predate the infection). Cell type and time point are not known. The chain recombines TRBV29-1 with TRBJ1-2; 9 bases are shared with TRBD1. The CDR3 protein is CSVRTGAGYTF. As DNA, the CDR3 is TGCAGCGTCCGGACAGGGGCCGGCTACACCTTC.